The 21 T cell receptor beta chains listed next were all sequenced from one sample in a study of cytomegalovirus exposure and HLA in healthy donors. The study ran its PCR with 60 Vbeta and 13 Jbeta primers. Some clones are missing from TCRdb's copy, which holds only in-frame ones; the method was immunoSEQ multiplex PCR. The sample holds around 280,000 clones, roughly 89% seen once. Sequencing was performed on PBMCs. These receptors were taken from a woman aged 18-35 years in good health and CMV-seronegative.

The CDR3: CASSGRRDRGEKLFF. Written as DNA, the CDR3 is TGTGCCAGTAGTGGTCGCCGGGACAGGGGTGAAAAACTGTTTTTT. The V call is TRBV19, the J call TRBJ1-4; 10 bases fit TRBD1. This CDR3 is built from 15 residues. The V and J ends lost 5 bases and 7 bases, in that order; junction bases with no gene match: 7. CDR1 and CDR2 from the germline V gene are LNHDA and SQIVND (reference sequence).

V is TRBV7-2 and J is TRBJ2-3; 9 bases map to TRBD2. From germline, CDR1 is SGHTA and CDR2 FQGNSA. V trimming: 5 bases; J trimming: 3 bases; junction bases outside the gene matches: 6. The CDR3 runs 15 residues. The chain's CDR3 is CASSGSGGRTDTQYF. The CDR3 DNA is TGTGCCAGCAGCGGTAGCGGGGGAAGGACAGATACGCAGTATTTT.

The chain links TRBV2 to TRBJ1-3, with 7 nucleotides matching TRBD1. The V segment lost 1 base and the J segment 1 base; nucleotides outside the gene matches: 1. Per the germline V gene, CDR1 is SNHLY and CDR2 is FYNNEI. CDR3 length equals 15 residues. As DNA, the CDR3 is TGTGCCAGCAGTGAAGGGACAGGATCTGGAAACACCATATATTTT. Translating gives CASSEGTGSGNTIYF.

The rearrangement joins TRBV28 to TRBJ2-7, with D possibly TRBD2 on 6 matching bases. Germline V gene sequence: CDR1 MDHEN, CDR2 SYDVKM. The length of the CDR3 is 16 residues. Trimming cost V 3 bases and J 1 base, with 16 bases left between them. Here the CDR3 reads CASSFGWGERSYEQYF. In DNA, the CDR3 is TGTGCCAGCAGTTTCGGTTGGGGGGAGAGGTCCTACGAGCAGTACTTC.

Written as DNA, the CDR3 is TGTGCCAGCAGTCCGGGACAGGGGGGTGGAAACACCATATATTTT. As protein: CASSPGQGGGNTIYF. The V call is TRBV6-6, the J call TRBJ1-3; TRBD1 matches 11 bases. The CDR3 contains 15 residues. Germline loops: CDR1 MNHNY, CDR2 SVGAGI (reference sequence). With 5 bases clipped from V and 3 bases from J, the junction kept 3 bases outside the gene matches.

The chain employs TRBV15 and TRBJ2-1; 10 nucleotides agree with TRBD2. J lost 8 bases, V lost 0 bases, and 7 bases had no gene match. The CDR3 spans 16 residues. Germline V CDR1 and CDR2: LNHNV, YYDKDF (reference sequence). CDR3 amino acids: CATSRDGAGGFYEQFF. The DNA of the CDR3 is TGTGCCACCAGCAGAGATGGAGCGGGGGGGTTTTATGAGCAGTTCTTC.

This clone is a singleton in its sample. This rearrangement joins TRBV12-5 to TRBJ1-5; no firm D call. Germline V gene sequence: CDR1 LGHNT, CDR2 FRNRAP. Deletions cut 5 bases from V and 10 bases from J, with 3 bases between. CDR3 length: 9 residues. This chain's CDR3 is CASGLPQHF. CDR3 bases: TGTGCTAGTGGTCTCCCCCAGCATTTT.

This chain links TRBV7-6 with TRBJ2-5; 10 bases are a match to TRBD1. TRBJ2-7 explains the end of the DNA better; the J call may be wrong. The CDR3 loop spans 14 amino acids. The germline V gene has CDR1 SGHVS and CDR2 FNYEAQ. The CDR3 DNA reads as TGTGCCAGCAGCTACGGGACAGGGGTTTACGAGCAGTACTTC. Translating it yields CASSYGTGVYEQYF.

The chain has TRBV5-1 and TRBJ1-1; D possibly corresponds to TRBD1 (5 bases). Looked up from germline, CDR1 is SGHRS and CDR2 is YFSETQ. The V end was cut by 1 base, the J end by 1 base, with 11 bases between. The length of the CDR3 is 15 residues. The CDR3 sequence: CASSLLGAENTEAFF. CDR3 DNA sequence: TGCGCCAGCAGCTTGTTAGGGGCGGAGAACACTGAAGCTTTCTTT.

This chain connects TRBV4-1 to TRBJ2-1, with 8 bases that match TRBD2. V lost 1 base and J lost 2; bases outside the gene matches: 1. Germline V CDR1 and CDR2: MGHRA, YSYEKL. The CDR3 is 15 residues long. The CDR3 DNA sequence: TGCGCCAGCAGCCAAGTCGGGGGGGCCTACAATGAGCAGTTCTTC. Translation: CASSQVGGAYNEQFF.

J is TRBJ1-1 and V is TRBV12-5; TRBD1 is a possible D gene (5 bases). Trimming stripped 3 bases from V and 9 bases from J, with 11 bases between. The germline V gene encodes CDR1 LGHNT and CDR2 FRNRAP. This CDR3 contains 12 residues. The CDR3 nucleotides are TGTGCTAGTGGTTTAGGCACAGGACAAGCTTTCTTT. The encoded protein is CASGLGTGQAFF.

As for this clone: Other DNA sequences in the same sample also yield this CDR3. The chain is built from TRBV11-2 and TRBJ1-1; 7 bases agree with TRBD1. Germline assignment: CDR1 SGHAT and CDR2 FQNNGV. This CDR3 comprises 14 residues. V trimming: 5 bases; J trimming: 0 bases; junction bases outside the gene matches: 3. The CDR3 region has the DNA TGTGCCAGCAGCCCACAGGGGATGAACACTGAAGCTTTCTTT. Encoded protein: CASSPQGMNTEAFF.

This chain links TRBV4-1 with TRBJ1-4, with a weak D call TRBD1 (6 bases). There are 15 residues in the CDR3. Germline values: CDR1 MGHRA, CDR2 YSYEKL. V was clipped by 4 bases and J by 5 bases, with 14 bases between them. The CDR3 spells CASSPMGGLNEKLFF. CDR3 sequence (DNA): TGCGCCAGCAGCCCCATGGGGGGGCTCAATGAAAAACTGTTTTTT.

V and J are TRBV6-1 and TRBJ2-2, with 7 bases matching TRBD2. The germline gives CDR1 MNHNS, CDR2 SASEGT. This CDR3 is 15 amino acids long. The V segment lost 7 bases and the J segment 6 bases; nucleotides outside the gene matches: 11. CDR3: CASTGVGSGAGELFF. The CDR3 DNA sequence: TGTGCCAGCACCGGGGTGGGCAGCGGGGCCGGGGAGCTGTTTTTT.

V usage is TRBV10-3 and J usage is TRBJ2-3, with 7 positions matching TRBD2. V was pared by 8 bases and J by 1 base, with 3 bases of the junction left unmatched. CDR1 is ENHRY and CDR2 is SYGVKD in the germline V gene. CDR3 length equals 13 residues. The CDR3, as DNA: TGTGCCATCTTTAGCGGGCGCACAGATACGCAGTATTTT. Its translation is CAIFSGRTDTQYF.

This sequence joins TRBV2 and TRBJ1-1; TRBD1 matches at 8 bases. V was clipped by 4 bases and J by 1 base; unmatched bases: 5. Looked up from germline, CDR1 is SNHLY and CDR2 is FYNNEI. The CDR3 runs to 15 residues. This CDR3 reads CASSGPGQENTEAFF. In DNA form, the CDR3 reads TGTGCCAGCAGTGGTCCGGGACAGGAGAACACTGAAGCTTTCTTT.

In DNA, the CDR3 is TGTGCCAGTCGACAGGGGGCGCGTACTGAAGCTTTCTTT. Its protein is CASRQGARTEAFF. V is TRBV19 and J is TRBJ1-1; TRBD1 matches at 10 bases. The CDR3 covers 13 residues. The V gene's germline CDR1 is LNHDA and CDR2 SQIVND (reference sequence). Trimming removed 8 bases from V and 5 bases from J; junction bases left unmatched: 5.

The chain employs TRBV6-6 and TRBJ1-6, with D hard to call. The CDR3 has 13 residues. Germline V gives CDR1 MNHNY, CDR2 SVGAGI (reference sequence). Trimming removed 8 bases from V and 8 bases from J, with 13 bases in between. The CDR3 DNA reads as TGTGCCAGCCAGCTGGATCGGGATTCACCCCTCCACTTT. Its protein is CASQLDRDSPLHF.

DNA of the CDR3: TGTGCCAGCAGCTATCCGGAACAGGGGACTTCTAACTATGGCTACACCTTC. This codes for CASSYPEQGTSNYGYTF. The gene calls are TRBV7-8 and TRBJ1-2, with TRBD1 matching 7 bases. V trimming: 4 bases; J trimming: 0 bases; junction bases outside the gene matches: 11. Germline V gives CDR1 SGHVS, CDR2 FQNEAQ. The CDR3 runs 17 residues.

V and J are TRBV5-1 and TRBJ1-3; D unresolved. With 0 bases removed from V and 0 bases from J, the gap between germline ends came to 10 bases. The germline V gene encodes CDR1 SGHRS and CDR2 YFSETQ. This CDR3 comprises 16 residues. CDR3 in DNA: TGCGCCAGCAGCTTGGTCGGGAGCTACTCTGGAAACACCATATATTTT. Translated, it gives CASSLVGSYSGNTIYF.

The chain combines TRBV19 with TRBJ2-3; 8 nucleotides line up with TRBD1. Germline loops: CDR1 LNHDA, CDR2 SQIVND (reference sequence). The CDR3 extends over 14 amino acids. Unmatched junction bases numbered 7, after V lost 6 bases and J lost 5 bases. The CDR3 nucleotides read TGTGCCAGTAGGGAGACAGGGGTTCTAGATACGCAGTATTTT. Its translation: CASRETGVLDTQYF. Full variable domain (missing parts from reference TRBV19 and TRBJ2-3): DGGITQSPKYLFRKEGQNVTLSCEQNLNHDAMYWYRQDPGQGLRLIYYSQIVNDFQKGDIAEGYSVSREKKESFPLTVTSAQKNPTAFYLCASRETGVLDTQYFGPGTRLTVL.